This T cell receptor beta chain was sequenced in a study of regulatory T cells in long-lasting Graves disease. General observations from the study: Only peripheral blood was studied, not thyroid tissue. Preferential use of TRBV28, TRBJ1-2 and TRBJ2-5 was seen in persistent disease. Comparison showed that persistent patients shared more public clonotypes (about 2,600) than new patients (roughly 970).

Specified time point: newly diagnosed GD, antithyroid drugs for less than 3 months. RNA from PBMCs was the source of the TCR library. Concerning this clonotype itself: Its antigen is unknown.

With iRepertoire HTBI primers and Arm-PCR of CDR3 regions, TCR beta libraries were built. TCRdb reprocessed the multiplex PCR reads via MiXCR and lists one record per CDR3 protein. The sample lists roughly 420,000 distinct CDR3 sequences; around 15% were seen once. The germline V and J ends were trimmed by 2 bases and 2 bases, with 7 bases remaining between them. The CDR3 length is 13 residues. Per germline, CDR1 ENHRY and CDR2 SYGVKD. This same sample was also part of a study on T cells in Graves' hyperthyroidism and ophthalmopathy.

The V and J genes are TRBV10-3 and TRBJ2-7; D uncertain. The input for sequencing was peripheral blood mononuclear cells (PBMCs), taken at new diagnosis, from a patient treated with antithyroid drugs. The sequence was obtained from a woman under 30 with Graves disease. CDR3 coding DNA: TGTGCCATCAGTGAGGAGACGGCCTACGAGCAGTACTTC. Amino acid sequence: CAISEETAYEQYF.